This paragraph reports one TCR beta chain. Its antigen has not been determined. Per-base quality was not reported, and no clone a single base away is much larger than it. The sample originates from a study of blood T cell repertoires in COVID-19 (TCRdb year 2020). About the study as a whole: The collaborator samples originated in the United States, Italy and Spain and spanned the acute and convalescent phases of COVID-19. Subjects who had been exposed to COVID-19, were actively infected with it, or had recovered from it provided the deeply sampled blood TCRbeta repertoires that made up the dataset. Samples came from the ongoing ImmuneRACE study (first 160 participants) plus 1,254 subjects from 6 global collaborators. The material from the prospective study consisted of cDNA or gDNA derived from T cells, B-cell-depleted T cells, or PBMCs. A de-identified subject ID, COVID-19 status, age in years and sex were almost always included in the sample metadata. The repertoires were released in a freely available public database meant as a resource for research on the immune response to SARS-CoV-2. HLA class I and class II types, where available, came from metadata supplied by the sample provider rather than from assay-based typing. Results and caveats for the whole study, not just this receptor: The quantity of clinical and demographic metadata differed by source and by participant and was supplied without curation.

Another Seattle source contributed samples from volunteer blood donors who had recovered from COVID-19. Each collaborating institution followed its own protocols to collect whole blood in K2EDTA tubes. For TCRbeta analysis, collaborators shipped samples as frozen whole blood, isolated PBMCs, or DNA extracted from either of those sample types. The immunoSEQ Assay, a bias-controlled multiplex PCR, was used to amplify TCRbeta CDR3 regions from genomic DNA. On the authors' methods: The number of nucleated cells in each sample was estimated by amplification of reference gene primers within the assay. To quantify the absolute abundance of each unique TCRbeta CDR3 rearrangement, sequence reads were collapsed and filtered. For each sample, productive Simpson clonality was calculated as the square root of Simpson's diversity index across productive rearrangements. TCRdb holds this immuneACCESS table with in-frame rearrangements only. Some clones are missing; in checked studies, unresolved V genes explain under half, and the rest has no known cause. From that table come the V and J calls and clone size; the DNA was used to work out D and trimming. This sample holds some 240,000 clones; 89% were observed only once. About 6% of the sample comes from the top ten.

The germline V gene gives CDR1 as SGHDT and CDR2 as YYEEEE. The CDR3 sequence holds 15 residues, the cysteine and phenylalanine included. CDR3 DNA is the only sequence kept; it has 45 bases, read in frame from the first base. A distance of 14 bases separates the germline ends of V and J, which lose 2 bases and 3 bases respectively. The sequence was collected from a man in his fifties or sixties who had recovered from COVID-19. This chain joins TRBV5-6 to TRBJ1-2; 5 matching bases give a weak D call of TRBD1. The sample was peripheral blood. The CDR3 here reads CASSFSGSRDYGYTF. The DNA sequence is as follows: TGTGCCAGCAGCTTCTCAGGGTCTCGCGACTATGGCTACACCTTC.